These 9 T cell receptor beta chains came from one sample sequenced in a study of blood T cell repertoires in COVID-19. Generated by immunoSEQ multiplex PCR, the TCRdb table keeps only in-frame clones and is missing some. This repertoire shows about 270,000 clones, 88% found once; its top ten account for roughly 1.2%. Sequencing was carried out using PBMCs or T cells enriched from blood (not recorded which). The receptors derive from a woman between 35 and 50 years old with acute COVID-19.

The rearrangement uses TRBV6-5 and TRBJ1-6, with a tentative D call TRBD1 (5 bases). This CDR3 is built from 15 residues. CDR1 MNHEY and CDR2 SVGAGI come from the germline V gene. Trimming took 4 bases from V and 9 from J, leaving 16 bases between them. The CDR3, as DNA: TGTGCCAGCAGTTGGATCAGGGATGGTAGTTCACCCCTCCACTTT. Residues: CASSWIRDGSSPLHF.

This chain links TRBV5-5 with TRBJ2-7, with 10 positions matching TRBD1. The CDR3 consists of 15 residues. Trimming took 0 bases from V and 4 from J; bases not matched to a gene: 4. Germline V gene lookup returns CDR1 SGHKS and CDR2 YYEKEE (reference sequence). The CDR3, as DNA: TGTGCCAGCAGCTTGGGGACAGGGGGTTTATACGAGCAGTACGTC. Translation: CASSLGTGGLYEQYV.

There are many counts of this clone. This rearrangement joins TRBV27 to TRBJ2-5, with unresolved D. This CDR3 has 13 amino acids. The V and J ends lost 5 bases and 5 bases respectively, with 12 bases between them. CDR1 and CDR2 (germline): MNHEY, SMNVEV (reference sequence). The CDR3 is CASSPNRWETQYF. In DNA form, the CDR3 reads TGTGCCAGCAGTCCGAACCGGTGGGAGACCCAGTACTTC.

The V call is TRBV27, the J call TRBJ1-6; D is perhaps TRBD1 (6 bases). Germline CDR1 reads MNHEY; CDR2 reads SMNVEV (reference sequence). Trimming cost V 0 bases and J 7 bases, with 13 bases left between them. CDR3 length: 16 amino acids. The CDR3 protein is CASSLSVRGSNSPLHF. The CDR3 DNA sequence: TGTGCCAGCAGTTTATCCGTCAGGGGCTCGAATTCACCCCTCCACTTT.

The V gene is TRBV4-1, the J gene TRBJ2-7, with D possibly being TRBD1 (5 bases). The CDR3 covers 17 residues. The V gene's germline CDR1 is MGHRA and CDR2 YSYEKL. V lost 3 bases to trimming and J lost 0 bases, with 18 bases between them. The CDR3 reads CASSQGWGSMSSYEQYF. DNA for the CDR3: TGCGCCAGCAGCCAGGGGTGGGGCAGCATGAGCTCCTACGAGCAGTACTTC.

V gene TRBV5-1 combines with J gene TRBJ2-1, with 11 positions matching TRBD2. Germline values: CDR1 SGHRS, CDR2 YFSETQ. The CDR3 is 15 residues long. With 4 bases clipped from V and 3 bases from J, the junction kept 3 bases outside the gene matches. CDR3 protein: CASSMGLADYNEQFF. CDR3 nucleotide sequence: TGCGCCAGCAGCATGGGACTAGCGGACTACAATGAGCAGTTCTTC. Supplemented by reference TRBV5-1 and TRBJ2-1, the full variable domain reads KAGVTQTPRYLIKTRGQQVTLSCSPISGHRSVSWYQQTPGQGLQFLFEYFSETQRNKGNFPGRFSGRQFSNSRSEMNVSTLELGDSALYLCASSMGLADYNEQFFGPGTRLTVL.

This chain links TRBV7-9 with TRBJ2-7, with 7 nucleotides matching TRBD1. This CDR3 spans 16 amino acids. The V gene's germline CDR1 is SEHNR and CDR2 FQNEAQ (reference sequence). The CDR3 region is CAHRPKGRGFRSEQYF. The CDR3 coding sequence is TGTGCGCACCGACCGAAGGGCAGGGGGTTTCGGAGCGAGCAGTACTTC.

The V gene is TRBV19, the J gene TRBJ1-4; D not certain. The CDR3 covers 14 residues. Germline-derived CDR1 and CDR2 are LNHDA and SQIVND (reference sequence). V lost 5 bases to trimming and J lost 0 bases, with 7 bases between them. The CDR3, as DNA: TGTGCCAGTAGTGTCAGTGCAACTAATGAAAAACTGTTTTTT. It translates to CASSVSATNEKLFF.

V and J are TRBV27 and TRBJ1-5, with D possibly matching TRBD1 (5 bases). V was cut by 11 bases and J by 7 bases, with 6 bases left in between. The CDR3 covers 9 residues. Germline V gives CDR1 MNHEY, CDR2 SMNVEV (reference sequence). CDR3 DNA: TGTGCCTCAGGGCAGCCCCAGCATTTT. Protein sequence: CASGQPQHF.